This TCR beta chain stems from a study of blood T cell repertoires in COVID-19. About the study: Whether acute or convalescent, the COVID-19 samples came from the United States, Italy and Spain.

Participant ages covered about 18 to 89 years across around 22 US areas. Clinical history reported by participants formed the basis on which cohorts were assigned. Trimming cost V 2 bases and J 1 base; bases outside gene matches: 3. The CDR3 covers 15 residues. Germline loops: CDR1 MRHNA, CDR2 SNTAGT. Profiled with immunoSEQ multiplex PCR; TCRdb holds only in-frame clones, not every one. The sample consists of about 130,000 clones, about 80% of them appearing once. The source is a man in his forties or fifties with acute COVID-19. This rearrangement joins TRBV6-4 to TRBJ2-3, with 7 nucleotides matching TRBD1. Sample: PBMCs or T cells enriched from blood (not recorded which). The CDR3 sequence: CASSDEGAGTDTQYF. The CDR3 nucleotides read TGTGCCAGCAGTGACGAGGGGGCTGGCACAGATACGCAGTATTTT.